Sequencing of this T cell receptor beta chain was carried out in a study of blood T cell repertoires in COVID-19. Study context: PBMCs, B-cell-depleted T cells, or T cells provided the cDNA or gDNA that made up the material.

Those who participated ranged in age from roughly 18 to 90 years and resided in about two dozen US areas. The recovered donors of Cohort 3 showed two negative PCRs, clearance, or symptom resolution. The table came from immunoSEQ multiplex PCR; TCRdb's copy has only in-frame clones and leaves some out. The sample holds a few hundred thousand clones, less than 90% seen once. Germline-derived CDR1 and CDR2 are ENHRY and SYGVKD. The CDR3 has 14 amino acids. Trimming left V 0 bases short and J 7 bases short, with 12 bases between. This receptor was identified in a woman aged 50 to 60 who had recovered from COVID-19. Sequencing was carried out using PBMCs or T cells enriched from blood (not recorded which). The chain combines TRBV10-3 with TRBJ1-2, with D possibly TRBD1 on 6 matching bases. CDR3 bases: TGTGCCATCAGTGAGTCGACGGGGGGCAGTGGCTACACCTTC. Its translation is CAISESTGGSGYTF.